Presented here are 19 T cell receptor beta chains from one specimen sequenced in a study of T cell responses to AZD1222 COVID-19 vaccine. Libraries were prepared by immunoSEQ multiplex PCR; TCRdb keeps only in-frame clonotypes and omits some of them. The repertoire holds approximately 110,000 clones, with around 86% as singletons. The sample was peripheral blood, taken on day 0 of AZD1222 vaccination. The receptors were sampled from an adult in good health.

The genes are TRBV9 and TRBJ1-1; 10 bases agree with TRBD1. Germline CDR1 reads SGDLS; CDR2 reads YYNGEE. V gave up 3 bases and J gave up 1 base; unmatched junction bases: 6. This CDR3 has 16 residues. The CDR3 reads CASSEGQGGPNTEAFF. DNA for the CDR3: TGTGCCAGCAGCGAAGGACAGGGGGGACCGAACACTGAAGCTTTCTTT.

The rearrangement uses TRBV3-1 (or the pseudogene TRBV3-2) and TRBJ2-7, with D possibly being TRBD2 (5 bases). CDR1 is LGHDT and CDR2 is YNNKEL in the germline V gene (reference sequence). Trimming left V 6 bases short and J 2 bases short, with 14 bases between. This CDR3 contains 14 residues. This CDR3 reads CASRFGSGAYEQYF. The CDR3 region has the DNA TGTGCCAGCAGATTTGGGAGTGGTGCCTACGAGCAGTACTTC.

The J gene is TRBJ2-7, the V gene TRBV3-1 (or the pseudogene TRBV3-2), with D possibly called TRBD1 or TRBD2 (6 bases each). Trimming took 0 bases from V and 2 from J, leaving 17 bases between them. CDR3 length: 17 amino acids. Germline-derived CDR1 and CDR2 are LGHDT and YNNKEL (reference sequence). CDR3 in amino acids: CASSQEWSGGGAYEQYF. For the CDR3, the DNA is TGTGCCAGCAGCCAAGAATGGAGCGGAGGGGGAGCCTACGAGCAGTACTTC.

The J gene is TRBJ1-2, the V gene TRBV6-1, with TRBD1 matching 8 bases. Germline V gene lookup returns CDR1 MNHNS and CDR2 SASEGT. The CDR3 is made up of 16 amino acids. Trimming cost V 4 bases and J 4 bases; bases outside gene matches: 11. CDR3 nucleotide sequence: TGTGCCAGCAGTGGGGTGACAGGGGATGGTAGCTATGGCTACACCTTC. Translated: CASSGVTGDGSYGYTF.

The chain is built from TRBV27 and TRBJ2-1; D is possibly TRBD2 (6 bases). The CDR3 length is 14 residues. Looked up from germline, CDR1 is MNHEY and CDR2 is SMNVEV (reference sequence). The V end lost 5 bases, the J end lost 6 bases, and 14 bases lay between the germline ends. CDR3 coding DNA: TGTGCCAGCAGTCCTCCGGGACTCCTCAATGAGCAGTTCTTC. Translating it yields CASSPPGLLNEQFF.

V is TRBV6-5 and J is TRBJ1-4, with D uncertain. The V end lost 0 bases, the J end lost 7 bases, and 9 bases lay between the germline ends. The CDR3 extends over 14 amino acids. Germline loops: CDR1 MNHEY, CDR2 SVGAGI. The CDR3 region is CASSYSNKVEKLFF. CDR3 coding DNA: TGTGCCAGCAGTTACTCGAACAAGGTTGAAAAACTGTTTTTT.

The chain employs TRBV5-1 and TRBJ2-7; perhaps TRBD1 as D (6 bases). V was pared by 4 bases and J by 1 base, with 12 bases between. CDR1 SGHRS and CDR2 YFSETQ come from the germline V gene. This CDR3 has 14 amino acids. The CDR3 DNA reads as TGCGCCAGCAGCCCGGGACATCGGTCCTACGAGCAGTACTTC. Translated, it gives CASSPGHRSYEQYF.

CDR3 amino acids: CATGQPNEQFF. The CDR3 region has the DNA TGTGCCACCGGACAGCCCAATGAGCAGTTCTTC. The V call is TRBV19, the J call TRBJ2-1; D may be TRBD1 (6 bases). V lost 10 bases and J lost 6, with 10 bases in between. The V gene's germline CDR1 is LNHDA and CDR2 SQIVND (reference sequence). The CDR3 has 11 residues.

V is TRBV28 and J is TRBJ1-6; D uncertain. This CDR3 has 16 residues. Germline V gives CDR1 MDHEN, CDR2 SYDVKM. V was shortened by 1 base and J by 5 bases, with 12 bases between the two germline ends. DNA for the CDR3: TGTGCCAGCAGTTTATCTGCCAGGCGAAATAATTCACCCCTCCACTTT. Its translation is CASSLSARRNNSPLHF.

This chain joins TRBV4-2 and TRBJ2-7, with TRBD1 as a possible D gene (5 bases). CDR1 and CDR2 (germline): LGHNA, YNFKEQ. The length of the CDR3 is 15 residues. V lost 1 base to trimming and J lost 3 bases, with 13 bases between them. CDR3 sequence: CASSQGTGPNYEQYF. In DNA form, the CDR3 reads TGTGCCAGCAGCCAAGGAACAGGCCCGAACTACGAGCAGTACTTC.

The chain has TRBV5-1 and TRBJ2-6; D call uncertain. The germline V gene has CDR1 SGHRS and CDR2 YFSETQ. This CDR3 spans 17 amino acids. V shed 0 bases and J shed 0 bases, with 10 bases lying between them. The CDR3 loop reads CASSLVSVSSGANVLTF. CDR3 in DNA: TGCGCCAGCAGCTTGGTGTCGGTGAGCTCTGGGGCCAACGTCCTGACTTTC.

The chain recombines TRBV19 with TRBJ1-6; D is uncertain. Germline-derived CDR1 and CDR2 are LNHDA and SQIVND (reference sequence). V was shortened by 6 bases and J by 6 bases, with 6 bases between the two germline ends. The CDR3 has 12 amino acids. The CDR3 DNA reads as TGTGCCAGTAGGGAGTTTAATTCACCCCTCCACTTT. It is translated as CASREFNSPLHF. Drawing the rest from reference TRBV19 and TRBJ1-6, the complete variable domain is DGGITQSPKYLFRKEGQNVTLSCEQNLNHDAMYWYRQDPGQGLRLIYYSQIVNDFQKGDIAEGYSVSREKKESFPLTVTSAQKNPTAFYLCASREFNSPLHFGNGTRLTVT.

This clone was seen a few times. One end of the junction fails to match germline, which may point to a read error. The chain recombines TRBV7-7 with TRBJ2-7, with 12 bases that match TRBD1. CDR1 is SSHAT, CDR2 FNYEAQ, per germline (reference sequence). The CDR3 runs 15 residues. The CDR3 coding sequence is TGTGCTAGCAGCTTAGCGGGACAGGGGGCGCAAAAGCAGTACTTC. Amino acid sequence: CASSLAGQGAQKQYF.

The V gene is TRBV5-4, the J gene TRBJ2-7; D is perhaps TRBD1 or TRBD2 (6 bases each). The CDR3 has 15 amino acids. V was clipped by 3 bases and J by 2 bases, with 15 bases between them. The V gene's germline CDR1 is SGHNT and CDR2 YYREEE (reference sequence). This chain's CDR3 is CASSWNPGEAYEQYF. The CDR3 DNA reads as TGTGCCAGCAGCTGGAACCCAGGGGAGGCCTACGAGCAGTACTTC.

The CDR3 DNA follows: TGTGCCACCAAGGGGGCCGGTCAGCCCCAGCATTTT. Its translation is CATKGAGQPQHF. The chain couples TRBV15 to TRBJ1-5; 7 positions agree with TRBD1. The CDR3 runs to 12 residues. The germline CDR1 and CDR2 sequences are LNHNV and YYDKDF (reference sequence). The junction had 3 bases not matched to a gene; V was cut back by 7 bases and J by 6 bases.

The gene calls are TRBV19 and TRBJ2-7; D ambiguous. The germline gives CDR1 LNHDA, CDR2 SQIVND (reference sequence). V gave up 0 bases and J gave up 3 bases, with 9 bases separating them. CDR3 length equals 14 residues. Here the CDR3 reads CASSIERTSYEQYF. In DNA, the CDR3 is TGTGCCAGTAGTATAGAGCGAACAAGCTACGAGCAGTACTTC.

The CDR3 sequence is CASSPGGIVNTEAFF. The CDR3 coding sequence is TGTGCCAGTAGCCCTGGGGGGATCGTGAACACTGAAGCTTTCTTT. This chain links TRBV19 with TRBJ1-1; D is possibly TRBD1 (5 bases). V lost 6 bases and J 0 bases, leaving 14 bases between the germline ends. Per the germline V gene, CDR1 is LNHDA and CDR2 is SQIVND (reference sequence). The CDR3 runs to 15 residues.

The chain has TRBV29-1 and TRBJ2-1, with 11 bases lining up with TRBD2. This CDR3 comprises 15 residues. Germline V gene sequence: CDR1 SQVTM, CDR2 ANQGSEA. V trimming: 7 bases; J trimming: 2 bases; junction bases outside the gene matches: 7. In nucleotides, the CDR3 is TGCAGCGCCCGCTTAGCGGGAGGGACCTACAATGAGCAGTTCTTC. Residues: CSARLAGGTYNEQFF.

The rearrangement links TRBV29-1 to TRBJ1-4; D perhaps matches TRBD1 (5 bases). The CDR3 is 14 amino acids. V was cut by 1 base and J by 8 bases, with 14 bases left in between. Per germline, CDR1 SQVTM and CDR2 ANQGSEA. In nucleotides, the CDR3 is TGCAGCGTTGAAGGTTCCAGGGACGAAGAAAAACTGTTTTTT. It specifies CSVEGSRDEEKLFF.